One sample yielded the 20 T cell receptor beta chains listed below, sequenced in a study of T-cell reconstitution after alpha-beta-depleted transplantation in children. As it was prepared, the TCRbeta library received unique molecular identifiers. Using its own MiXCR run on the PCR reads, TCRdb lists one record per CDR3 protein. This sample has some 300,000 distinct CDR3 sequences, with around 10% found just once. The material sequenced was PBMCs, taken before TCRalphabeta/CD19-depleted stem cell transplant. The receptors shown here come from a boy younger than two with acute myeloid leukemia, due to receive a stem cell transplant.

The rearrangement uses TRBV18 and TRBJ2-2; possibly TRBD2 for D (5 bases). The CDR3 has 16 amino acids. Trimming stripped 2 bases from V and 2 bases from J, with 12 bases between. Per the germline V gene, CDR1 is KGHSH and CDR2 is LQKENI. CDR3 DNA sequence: TGTGCCAGCTCACCATTCGTCTCGGGAAACACCGGGGAGCTGTTTTTT. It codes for CASSPFVSGNTGELFF.

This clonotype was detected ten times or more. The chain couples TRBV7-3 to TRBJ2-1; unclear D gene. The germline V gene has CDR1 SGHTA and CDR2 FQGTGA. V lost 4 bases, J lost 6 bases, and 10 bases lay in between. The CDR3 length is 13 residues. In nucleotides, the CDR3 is TGTGCCAGCAGCTGGACCCACCCCAATGAGCAGTTCTTC. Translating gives CASSWTHPNEQFF.

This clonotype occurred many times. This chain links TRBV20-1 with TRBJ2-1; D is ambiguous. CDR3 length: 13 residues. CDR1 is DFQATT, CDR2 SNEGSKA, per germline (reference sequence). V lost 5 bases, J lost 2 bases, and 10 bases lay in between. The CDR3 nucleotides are TGCAGTGCTGCCCCGTTTGCCTACAATGAGCAGTTCTTC. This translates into CSAAPFAYNEQFF.

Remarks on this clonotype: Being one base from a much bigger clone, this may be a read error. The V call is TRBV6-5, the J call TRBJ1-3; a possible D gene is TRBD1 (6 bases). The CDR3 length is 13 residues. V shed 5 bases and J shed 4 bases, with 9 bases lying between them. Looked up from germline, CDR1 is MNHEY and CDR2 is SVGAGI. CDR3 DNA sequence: TGTGCCAGCAGTAACAGGGCAGGAAACACCATATATTTT. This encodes CASSNRAGNTIYF.

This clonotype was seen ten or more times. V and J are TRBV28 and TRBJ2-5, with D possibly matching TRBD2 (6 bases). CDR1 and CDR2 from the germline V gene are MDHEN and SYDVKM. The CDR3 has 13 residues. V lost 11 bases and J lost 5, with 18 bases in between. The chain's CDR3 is CASSSSVWETQYF. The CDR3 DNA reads TGTGCCTCCTCATCTAGCGTATGGGAGACCCAGTACTTC.

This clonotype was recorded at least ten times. The CDR3 spells CSANPREGGHYGYTF. CDR3 nucleotides: TGCAGTGCTAACCCGAGGGAGGGAGGGCACTATGGCTACACCTTC. The rearrangement uses TRBV20-1 and TRBJ1-2; D is ambiguous. CDR3 length: 15 residues. V lost 4 bases and J lost 3, with 18 bases in between. Germline CDR1 is DFQATT and CDR2 is SNEGSKA (reference sequence).

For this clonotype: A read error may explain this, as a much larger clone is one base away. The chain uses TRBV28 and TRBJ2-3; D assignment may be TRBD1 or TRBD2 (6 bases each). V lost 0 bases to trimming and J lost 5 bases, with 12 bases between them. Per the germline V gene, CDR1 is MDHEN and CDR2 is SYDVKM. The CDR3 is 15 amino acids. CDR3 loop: CASSLWAQGLDTQYF. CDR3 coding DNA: TGTGCCAGCAGTTTATGGGCACAGGGACTAGATACGCAGTATTTT. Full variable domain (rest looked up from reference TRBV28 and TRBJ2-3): DVKVTQSSRYLVKRTGEKVFLECVQDMDHENMFWYRQDPGLGLRLIYFSYDVKMKEKGDIPEGYSVSREKKERFSLILESASTNQTSMYLCASSLWAQGLDTQYFGPGTRLTVL.

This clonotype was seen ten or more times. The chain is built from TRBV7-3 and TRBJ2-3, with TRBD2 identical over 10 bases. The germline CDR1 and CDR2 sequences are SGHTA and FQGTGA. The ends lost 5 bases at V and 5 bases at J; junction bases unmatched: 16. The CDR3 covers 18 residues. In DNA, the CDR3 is TGTGCCAGCAGCCCCCGAGTGCTAGCGGGGGAAGTAGAAGATACGCAGTATTTT. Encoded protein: CASSPRVLAGEVEDTQYF.

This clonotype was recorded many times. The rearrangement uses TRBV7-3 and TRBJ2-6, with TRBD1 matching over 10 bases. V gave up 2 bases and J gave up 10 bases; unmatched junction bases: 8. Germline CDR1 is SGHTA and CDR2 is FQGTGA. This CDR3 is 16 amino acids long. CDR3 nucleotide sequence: TGTGCCAGCAGCTTACTGGGGGACAGGGGTGGAAACGTCCTGACTTTC. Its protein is CASSLLGDRGGNVLTF.

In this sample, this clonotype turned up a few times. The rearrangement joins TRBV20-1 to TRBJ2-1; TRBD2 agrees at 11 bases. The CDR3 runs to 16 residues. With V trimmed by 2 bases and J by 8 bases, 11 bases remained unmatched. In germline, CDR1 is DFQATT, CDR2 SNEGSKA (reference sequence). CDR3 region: CSARSITSGSWDEQFF. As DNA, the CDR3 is TGCAGTGCTAGATCGATAACTAGCGGGAGTTGGGATGAGCAGTTCTTC.

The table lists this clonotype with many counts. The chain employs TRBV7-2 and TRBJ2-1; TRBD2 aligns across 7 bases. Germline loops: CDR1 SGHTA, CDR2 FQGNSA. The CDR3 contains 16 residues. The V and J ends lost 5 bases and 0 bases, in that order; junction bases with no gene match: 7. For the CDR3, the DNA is TGTGCCAGCAGCCCCCACGGCGGGAGCTCCTACAATGAGCAGTTCTTC. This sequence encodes CASSPHGGSSYNEQFF.

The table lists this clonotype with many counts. CDR3 protein: CASVGTSNTGELFF. The CDR3 bases are TGCGCCAGCGTCGGCACATCGAACACCGGGGAGCTGTTTTTT. The gene calls are TRBV10-2 and TRBJ2-2; no definite D call. Germline V gives CDR1 WSHSY, CDR2 SAAADI. The CDR3 length is 14 residues. V was pared by 8 bases and J by 0 bases, with 10 bases between.

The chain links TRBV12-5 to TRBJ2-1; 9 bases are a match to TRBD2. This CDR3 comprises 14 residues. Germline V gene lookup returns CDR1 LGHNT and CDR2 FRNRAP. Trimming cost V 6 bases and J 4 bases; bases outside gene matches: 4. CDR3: CASGRGGVYNEQFF. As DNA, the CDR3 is TGTGCTAGTGGGCGGGGGGGAGTTTACAATGAGCAGTTCTTC.

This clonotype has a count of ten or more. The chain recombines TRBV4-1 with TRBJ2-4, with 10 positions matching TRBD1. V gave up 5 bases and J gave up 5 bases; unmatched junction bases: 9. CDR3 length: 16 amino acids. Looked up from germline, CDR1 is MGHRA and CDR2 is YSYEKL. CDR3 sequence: CASSLIAGTGENIQYF. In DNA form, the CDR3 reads TGCGCCAGCAGCTTAATAGCCGGGACAGGGGAAAACATTCAGTACTTC.

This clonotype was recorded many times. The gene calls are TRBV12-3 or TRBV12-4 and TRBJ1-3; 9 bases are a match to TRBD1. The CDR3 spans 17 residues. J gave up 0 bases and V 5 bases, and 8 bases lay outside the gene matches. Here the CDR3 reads CASSRGQGGLSGNTIYF. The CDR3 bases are TGTGCCAGCAGTAGGGGACAGGGAGGCCTCTCTGGAAACACCATATATTTT.

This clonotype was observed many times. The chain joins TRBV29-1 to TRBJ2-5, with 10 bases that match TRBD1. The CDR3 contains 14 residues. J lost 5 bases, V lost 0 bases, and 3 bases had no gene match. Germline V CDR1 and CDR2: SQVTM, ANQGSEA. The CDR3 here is CSVEEGQGWETQYF. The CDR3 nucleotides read TGCAGCGTTGAAGAGGGACAGGGGTGGGAGACCCAGTACTTC.

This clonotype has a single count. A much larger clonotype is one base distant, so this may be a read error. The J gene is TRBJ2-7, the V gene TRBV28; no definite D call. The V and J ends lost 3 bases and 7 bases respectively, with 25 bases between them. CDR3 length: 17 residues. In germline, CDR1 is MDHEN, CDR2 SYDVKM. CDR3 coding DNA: TGTGCCAGCAGTTTCGTCCCCCCGGCAGCTCCCTACAATGAGCAGTACTTC. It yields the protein CASSFVPPAAPYNEQYF.

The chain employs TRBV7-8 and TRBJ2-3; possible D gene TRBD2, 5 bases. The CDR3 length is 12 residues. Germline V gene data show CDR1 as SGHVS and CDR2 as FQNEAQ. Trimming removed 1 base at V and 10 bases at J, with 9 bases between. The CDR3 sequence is CASSLGEKAQYF. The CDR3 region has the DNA TGTGCCAGCAGCTTAGGGGAGAAGGCGCAGTATTTT.

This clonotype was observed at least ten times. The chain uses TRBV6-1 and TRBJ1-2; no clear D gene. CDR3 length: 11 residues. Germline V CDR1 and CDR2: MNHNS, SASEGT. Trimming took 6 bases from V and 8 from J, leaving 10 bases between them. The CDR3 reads CASSFALGYTF. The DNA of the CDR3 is TGTGCCAGCAGCTTCGCCCTCGGCTACACCTTC.

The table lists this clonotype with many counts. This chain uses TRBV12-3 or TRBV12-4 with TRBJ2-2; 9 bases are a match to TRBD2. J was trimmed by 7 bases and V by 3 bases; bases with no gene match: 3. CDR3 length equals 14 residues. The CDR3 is CASSFGGGVGELFF. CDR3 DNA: TGTGCCAGCAGTTTTGGCGGGGGGGTCGGGGAGCTGTTTTTT.